Listed below are T cell receptor beta chains from one sample, sequenced in a study of blood T cells in healthy people across ages. TCRdb processed the 5' RACE reads anew with MiXCR; each CDR3 protein has one entry. The profile shows approximately 780,000 distinct CDR3 sequences, roughly 24% of them singletons. The same sample was also used in a study of T cells of mothers and their children.

The specimen sequenced was blood. The source of these receptors is a boy aged 5-17 years in good health. CDR3s include the opening cysteine and the closing phenylalanine or tryptophan. Clone size is shown for a subset of rows, as once, few, many or a class of expanded clone.

clone size: NA
V gene: TRBV7-3
J gene: TRBJ2-3
CDR3 protein: CASSLDGHSTDTQYF

clone size: NA
V gene: TRBV12-3/TRBV12-4
J gene: TRBJ2-7
CDR3 protein: CASSFSGPSSYEQYF

clone size: NA
V gene: TRBV7-2
J gene: NA
CDR3 protein: CASSKLSSGDPYNEQFF

clone size: few
V gene: TRBV29-1
J gene: TRBJ2-1
CDR3 protein: CSVARGRPYNEQFF

clone size: few
V gene: TRBV14
J gene: TRBJ2-1
CDR3 protein: CASSPKGPTGGSPPNEQFF

clone size: NA
V gene: TRBV10-1
J gene: TRBJ1-2
CDR3 protein: CASSESGQNYGYTF

clone size: NA
V gene: TRBV29-1
J gene: TRBJ2-5
CDR3 protein: CSGRGWGRGIIRKETQYF

clone size: NA
V gene: TRBV15
J gene: TRBJ2-4
CDR3 protein: CATSREGGIAKNIQYF

clone size: once
V gene: TRBV6-7
J gene: TRBJ1-6
CDR3 protein: CASSYKPGEPLHF

clone size: NA
V gene: TRBV6-1
J gene: TRBJ2-2
CDR3 protein: CASSRFTGELFF

clone size: few
V gene: TRBV12-3/TRBV12-4
J gene: TRBJ1-4
CDR3 protein: CASSVGTGSRKDEKLFF

clone size: NA
V gene: TRBV5-1
J gene: TRBJ1-1
CDR3 protein: CASSLAYRLDTEAFF

clone size: many
V gene: TRBV5-5
J gene: TRBJ2-7
CDR3 protein: CASSLGTGRYEQYF

clone size: NA
V gene: TRBV9
J gene: TRBJ1-5
CDR3 protein: CASSVGANQPQHF

clone size: NA
V gene: TRBV5-1
J gene: NA
CDR3 protein: CASSGTGPSYEQYF

clone size: NA
V gene: TRBV5-1
J gene: TRBJ2-5
CDR3 protein: CASSPRPSQETQYF

clone size: NA
V gene: TRBV9
J gene: TRBJ2-5
CDR3 protein: CASSVFGGETQYF

clone size: NA
V gene: TRBV12-3/TRBV12-4
J gene: TRBJ2-7
CDR3 protein: CASSLVTEQYF

clone size: few
V gene: TRBV6-4
J gene: TRBJ2-1
CDR3 protein: CASSPTSGGQDEQFF

clone size: NA
V gene: TRBV30
J gene: TRBJ1-5
CDR3 protein: CAWRGGGNQPQHF

clone size: NA
V gene: TRBV18
J gene: TRBJ2-1
CDR3 protein: CASSPTGARDNEQFF

clone size: few
V gene: TRBV29-1
J gene: TRBJ2-7
CDR3 protein: CSVELRESSYEQYF

clone size: few
V gene: TRBV20-1
J gene: TRBJ1-1
CDR3 protein: CSARSDGGWTEAFF

clone size: few
V gene: TRBV5-6
J gene: TRBJ1-1
CDR3 protein: CASSPSTGTEAFF

clone size: NA
V gene: TRBV7-8
J gene: NA
CDR3 protein: CASRPASGPSYEQYF

clone size: many
V gene: TRBV11-1
J gene: TRBJ1-1
CDR3 protein: CASSLTGALEAFF

clone size: few
V gene: TRBV30
J gene: TRBJ1-2
CDR3 protein: CAWTKSGFYGYTF

clone size: few
V gene: TRBV20-1
J gene: TRBJ1-4
CDR3 protein: CSAPNLGLPLNEKLFF

clone size: few
V gene: TRBV7-8
J gene: TRBJ1-1
CDR3 protein: CASSLDGGKAFF

clone size: many
V gene: TRBV5-1
J gene: TRBJ2-1
CDR3 protein: CASSTRLAHEQFF

clone size: NA
V gene: TRBV7-2
J gene: TRBJ1-2
CDR3 protein: CASSLGTGGNINYGYTF

clone size: few
V gene: TRBV29-1
J gene: TRBJ2-5
CDR3 protein: CSVQQGSRETQYF

clone size: NA
V gene: TRBV5-1
J gene: TRBJ2-2
CDR3 protein: CASKENTGELFF

clone size: NA
V gene: TRBV12-3/TRBV12-4
J gene: TRBJ1-3
CDR3 protein: CASSLRLRGVGQTSSGNTIYF

clone size: few
V gene: TRBV6-4
J gene: NA
CDR3 protein: CASSRDRGPPETQYF

clone size: NA
V gene: TRBV7-9
J gene: TRBJ2-1
CDR3 protein: CASSSILAGGYNEQFF

clone size: NA
V gene: TRBV3-1
J gene: TRBJ2-3
CDR3 protein: CASSQWASGGGTDTQYF

clone size: once
V gene: TRBV12-3/TRBV12-4
J gene: TRBJ2-7
CDR3 protein: CASSLKAPSGGCEQYF

clone size: NA
V gene: TRBV5-1
J gene: TRBJ1-1
CDR3 protein: CASSRQGESEAFF

clone size: few
V gene: TRBV7-9
J gene: TRBJ1-2
CDR3 protein: CASSAIGRGGYTF

clone size: NA
V gene: TRBV7-9
J gene: TRBJ1-3
CDR3 protein: CASSSPSQGNGNTIYF

clone size: NA
V gene: TRBV10-3
J gene: TRBJ2-3
CDR3 protein: CAISESLGTDHYAQYF

clone size: NA
V gene: TRBV24-1
J gene: TRBJ1-4
CDR3 protein: CATSDPQFGIATNEKLFF

clone size: NA
V gene: TRBV9
J gene: TRBJ1-6
CDR3 protein: CASSVDSGANSPLHF

clone size: NA
V gene: TRBV7-9
J gene: TRBJ2-7
CDR3 protein: CASLLTGTSYEQYF

clone size: NA
V gene: TRBV6-5
J gene: TRBJ2-5
CDR3 protein: CASSSWGTAKETQYF

clone size: NA
V gene: TRBV6-6
J gene: TRBJ2-7
CDR3 protein: CASLRGDSYEQYF

clone size: NA
V gene: TRBV20-1
J gene: TRBJ2-5
CDR3 protein: CSAQYNRVGETQYF

clone size: NA
V gene: TRBV6-1
J gene: TRBJ2-5
CDR3 protein: CASLTGWGAPSFGTQYF

clone size: NA
V gene: TRBV10-2
J gene: TRBJ2-5
CDR3 protein: CASSRGVGQTQYF

clone size: NA
V gene: TRBV6-7
J gene: TRBJ2-3
CDR3 protein: CASGVGGGTTDTQYF

clone size: NA
V gene: TRBV20-1
J gene: NA
CDR3 protein: CSARDRVEQYF

clone size: NA
V gene: TRBV3-1
J gene: TRBJ1-2
CDR3 protein: CASSEGQVNYGYTF

clone size: few
V gene: TRBV7-9
J gene: NA
CDR3 protein: CASSPPWVAGVYNEQFF

clone size: few
V gene: TRBV25-1
J gene: TRBJ2-7
CDR3 protein: CASRGNYEQYF

clone size: many
V gene: TRBV15
J gene: TRBJ1-6
CDR3 protein: CATSRDSLAANSPLHF

clone size: NA
V gene: TRBV29-1
J gene: TRBJ2-5
CDR3 protein: CSAGPAQETQYF